This T cell receptor (beta chain) comes out of a study of blood T cell repertoires in COVID-19. CDR1 and CDR2 (germline): SGHNT, YYREEE (reference sequence). The CDR3 sequence is 13 residues long. Trimming took 2 bases from V and 8 from J, leaving 11 bases between them. Under the authors' procedure: Cell counts per sample came from amplifying reference gene primers. Assay: immunoSEQ multiplex PCR; the TCRdb copy retains only in-frame clones and omits some. V, J and clone size are those of that table, while D and trimming were read from the DNA. The repertoire has about 160,000 clones, about three quarters of them found once; the top ten carry around 2.8%.

Source material: peripheral blood. V and J are TRBV5-4 and TRBJ2-1; D is perhaps TRBD1 (6 bases). The sequence was collected from a man aged 70 or older with acute or convalescent COVID-19. For the CDR3, the DNA is TGTGCCAGCAGCTTCGCAGGGGTCCATGAGCAGTTCTTC. Its translation is CASSFAGVHEQFF.